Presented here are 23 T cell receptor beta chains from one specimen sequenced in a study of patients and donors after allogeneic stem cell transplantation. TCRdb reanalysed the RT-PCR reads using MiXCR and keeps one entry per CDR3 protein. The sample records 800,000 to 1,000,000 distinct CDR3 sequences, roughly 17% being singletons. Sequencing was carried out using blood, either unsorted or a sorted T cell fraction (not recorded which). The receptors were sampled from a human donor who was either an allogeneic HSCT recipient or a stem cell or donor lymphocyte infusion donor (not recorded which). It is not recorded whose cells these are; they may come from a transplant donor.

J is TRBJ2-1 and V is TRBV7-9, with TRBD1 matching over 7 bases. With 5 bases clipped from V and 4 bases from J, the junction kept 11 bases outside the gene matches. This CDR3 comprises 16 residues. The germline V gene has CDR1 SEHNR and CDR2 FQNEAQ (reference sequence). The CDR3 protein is CASSPPPGQLYNEQFF. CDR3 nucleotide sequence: TGTGCCAGCAGCCCACCTCCGGGACAGCTTTACAATGAGCAGTTCTTC.

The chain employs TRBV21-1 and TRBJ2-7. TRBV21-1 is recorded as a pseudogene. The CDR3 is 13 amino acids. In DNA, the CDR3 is TGTGCCAGCATTGCGAAAATCAACTACGAGCAGTACTTC. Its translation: CASIAKINYEQYF.

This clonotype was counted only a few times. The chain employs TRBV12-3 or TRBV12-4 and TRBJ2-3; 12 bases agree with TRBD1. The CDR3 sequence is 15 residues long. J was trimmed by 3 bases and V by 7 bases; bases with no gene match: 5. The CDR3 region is CASNLGQGATDTQYF. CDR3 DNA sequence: TGTGCCAGCAATTTGGGACAGGGGGCGACAGATACGCAGTATTTT.

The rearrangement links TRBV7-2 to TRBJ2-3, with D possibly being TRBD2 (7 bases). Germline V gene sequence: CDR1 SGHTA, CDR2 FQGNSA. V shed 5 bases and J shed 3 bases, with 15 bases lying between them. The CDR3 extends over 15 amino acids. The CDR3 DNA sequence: TGTGCCAGCAGCAAGAGGGGGGGTGGTACAGATACGCAGTATTTT. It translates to CASSKRGGGTDTQYF. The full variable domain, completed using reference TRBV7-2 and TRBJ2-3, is GAGVSQSPSNKVTEKGKDVELRCDPISGHTALYWYRQSLGQGLEFLIYFQGNSAPDKSGLPSDRFSAERTGGSVSTLTIQRTQQEDSAVYLCASSKRGGGTDTQYFGPGTRLTVL.

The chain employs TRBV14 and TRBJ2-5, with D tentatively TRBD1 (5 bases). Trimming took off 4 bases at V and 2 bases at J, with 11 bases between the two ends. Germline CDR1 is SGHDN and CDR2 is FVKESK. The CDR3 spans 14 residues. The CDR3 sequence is CASSRGRAQETQYF. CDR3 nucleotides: TGTGCCAGCAGCCGCGGCAGGGCGCAAGAGACCCAGTACTTC.

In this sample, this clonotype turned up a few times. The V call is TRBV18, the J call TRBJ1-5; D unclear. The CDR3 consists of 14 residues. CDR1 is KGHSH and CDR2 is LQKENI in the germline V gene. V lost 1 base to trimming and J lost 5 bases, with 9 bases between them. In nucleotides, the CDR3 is TGTGCCAGCTCACCACAAGGGTCCGATCAGCCCCAGCATTTT. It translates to CASSPQGSDQPQHF.

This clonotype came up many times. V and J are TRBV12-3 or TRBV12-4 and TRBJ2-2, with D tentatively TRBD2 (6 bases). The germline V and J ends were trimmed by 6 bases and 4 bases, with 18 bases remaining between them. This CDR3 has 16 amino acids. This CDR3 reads CASSLGRDLPTGELFF. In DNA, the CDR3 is TGTGCCAGCAGCCTAGGGCGGGACTTACCCACCGGGGAGCTGTTTTTT.

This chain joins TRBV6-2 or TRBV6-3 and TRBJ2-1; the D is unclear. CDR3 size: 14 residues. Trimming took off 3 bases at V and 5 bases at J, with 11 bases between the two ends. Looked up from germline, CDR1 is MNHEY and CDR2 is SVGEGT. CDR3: CASSYQSINNEQFF. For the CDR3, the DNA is TGTGCCAGCAGTTATCAGTCTATAAACAATGAGCAGTTCTTC.

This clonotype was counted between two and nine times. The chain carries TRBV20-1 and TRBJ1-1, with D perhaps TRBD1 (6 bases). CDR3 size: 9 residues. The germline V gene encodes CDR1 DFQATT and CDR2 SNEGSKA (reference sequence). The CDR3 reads CTEDSEAFF. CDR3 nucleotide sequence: TGCACCGAGGACAGTGAAGCTTTCTTT.

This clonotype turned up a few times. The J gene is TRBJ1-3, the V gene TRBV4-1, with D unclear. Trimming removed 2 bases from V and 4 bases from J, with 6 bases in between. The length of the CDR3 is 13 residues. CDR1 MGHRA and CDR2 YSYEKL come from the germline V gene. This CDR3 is CASSQLGGNTIYF. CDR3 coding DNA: TGCGCCAGCAGCCAACTAGGGGGAAACACCATATATTTT.

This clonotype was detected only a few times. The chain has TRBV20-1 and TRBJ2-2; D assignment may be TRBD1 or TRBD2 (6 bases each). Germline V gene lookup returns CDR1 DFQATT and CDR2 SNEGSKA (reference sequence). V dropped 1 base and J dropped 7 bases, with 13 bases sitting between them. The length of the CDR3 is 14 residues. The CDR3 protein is CSARVSGASGELFF. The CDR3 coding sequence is TGCAGTGCTAGAGTTTCGGGGGCCAGCGGGGAGCTGTTTTTT.

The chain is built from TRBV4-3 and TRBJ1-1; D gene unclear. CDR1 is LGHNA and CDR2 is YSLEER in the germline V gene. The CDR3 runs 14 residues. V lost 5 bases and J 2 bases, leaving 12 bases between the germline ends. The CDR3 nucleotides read TGCGCCAGCAGCGAGGTGGTAGGTAACACTGAAGCTTTCTTT. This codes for CASSEVVGNTEAFF.

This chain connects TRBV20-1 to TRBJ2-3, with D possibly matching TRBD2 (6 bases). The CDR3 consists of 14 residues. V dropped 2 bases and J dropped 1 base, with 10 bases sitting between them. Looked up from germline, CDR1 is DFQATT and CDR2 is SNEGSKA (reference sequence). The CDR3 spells CSARKDYRTDTQYF. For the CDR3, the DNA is TGCAGTGCTAGAAAGGACTACCGCACAGATACGCAGTATTTT.

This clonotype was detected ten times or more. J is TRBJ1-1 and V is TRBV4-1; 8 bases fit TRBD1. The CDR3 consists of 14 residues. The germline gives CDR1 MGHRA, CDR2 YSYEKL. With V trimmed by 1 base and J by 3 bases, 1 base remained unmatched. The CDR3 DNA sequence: TGCGCCAGCAGCCAAGCGGGACAGGACACTGAAGCTTTCTTT. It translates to CASSQAGQDTEAFF.

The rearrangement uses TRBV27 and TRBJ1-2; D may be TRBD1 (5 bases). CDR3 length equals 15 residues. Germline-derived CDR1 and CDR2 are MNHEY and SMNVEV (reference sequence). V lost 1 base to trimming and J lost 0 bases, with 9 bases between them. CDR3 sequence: CASSLFRGSNYGYTF. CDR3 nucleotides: TGTGCCAGCAGTTTATTTAGGGGTTCTAACTATGGCTACACCTTC.

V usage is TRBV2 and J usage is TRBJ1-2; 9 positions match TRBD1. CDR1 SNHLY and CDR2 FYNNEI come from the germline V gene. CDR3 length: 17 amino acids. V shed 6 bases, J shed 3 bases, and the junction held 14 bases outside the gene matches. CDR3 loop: CASSEKGDRALYYGYTF. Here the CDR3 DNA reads TGTGCCAGCAGCGAAAAGGGGGACAGGGCTCTCTACTATGGCTACACCTTC.

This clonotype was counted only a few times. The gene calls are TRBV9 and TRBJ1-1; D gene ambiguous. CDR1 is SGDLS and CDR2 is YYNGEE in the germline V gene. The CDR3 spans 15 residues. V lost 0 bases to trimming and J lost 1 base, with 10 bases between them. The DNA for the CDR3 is TGTGCCAGCAGCGTAGTGGGCCTAGGGAACACTGAAGCTTTCTTT. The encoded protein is CASSVVGLGNTEAFF.

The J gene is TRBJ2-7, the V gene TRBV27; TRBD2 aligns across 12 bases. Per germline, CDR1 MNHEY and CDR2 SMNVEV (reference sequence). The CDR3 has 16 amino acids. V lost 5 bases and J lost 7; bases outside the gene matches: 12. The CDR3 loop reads CASSPTLAGGPREQYF. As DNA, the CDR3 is TGTGCCAGCAGTCCTACTCTAGCGGGAGGGCCGAGGGAGCAGTACTTC.

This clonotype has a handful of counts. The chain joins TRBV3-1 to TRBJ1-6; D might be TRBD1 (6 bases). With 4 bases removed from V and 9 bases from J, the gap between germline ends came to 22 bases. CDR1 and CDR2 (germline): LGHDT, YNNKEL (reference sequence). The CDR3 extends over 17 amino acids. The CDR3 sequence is CASSPTGRFGGFSPLHF. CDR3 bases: TGTGCCAGCAGCCCCACAGGGCGGTTTGGGGGCTTTTCACCCCTCCACTTT.

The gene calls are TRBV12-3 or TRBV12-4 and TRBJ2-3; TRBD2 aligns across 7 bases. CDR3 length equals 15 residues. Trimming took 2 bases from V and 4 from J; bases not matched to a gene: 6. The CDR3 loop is CASSLKAGVADTQYF. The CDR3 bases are TGTGCCAGCAGTTTAAAGGCGGGAGTCGCAGATACGCAGTATTTT.

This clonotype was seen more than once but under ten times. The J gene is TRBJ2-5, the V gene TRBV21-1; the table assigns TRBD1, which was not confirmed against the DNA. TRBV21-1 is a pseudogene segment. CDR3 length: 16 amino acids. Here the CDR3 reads CASSKNMTEGQETQYF. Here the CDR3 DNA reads TGTGCCAGCAGCAAAAACATGACCGAGGGGCAAGAGACCCAGTACTTC.

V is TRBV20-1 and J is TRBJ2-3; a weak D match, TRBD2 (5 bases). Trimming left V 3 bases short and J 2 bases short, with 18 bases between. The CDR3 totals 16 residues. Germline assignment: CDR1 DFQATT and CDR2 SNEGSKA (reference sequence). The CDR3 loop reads CSASRRGIILTDTQYF. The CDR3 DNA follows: TGCAGTGCTAGCCGACGGGGAATTATACTCACAGATACGCAGTATTTT.

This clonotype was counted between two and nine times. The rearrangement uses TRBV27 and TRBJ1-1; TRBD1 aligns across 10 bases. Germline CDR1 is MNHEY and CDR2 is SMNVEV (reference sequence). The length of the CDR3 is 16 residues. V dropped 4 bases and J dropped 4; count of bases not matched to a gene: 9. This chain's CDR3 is CASSWSRRDRGTEAFF. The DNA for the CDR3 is TGTGCCAGCAGTTGGAGCCGCCGGGACAGGGGCACTGAAGCTTTCTTT.